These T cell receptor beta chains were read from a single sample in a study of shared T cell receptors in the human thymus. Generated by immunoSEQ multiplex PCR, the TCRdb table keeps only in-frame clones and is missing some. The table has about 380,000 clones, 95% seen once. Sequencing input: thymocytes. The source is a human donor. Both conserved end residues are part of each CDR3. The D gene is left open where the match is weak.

cdr3_aa: CASSAGASGRLYEQFF
v_call: TRBV7-6
j_call: TRBJ2-1
d_call: TRBD2

cdr3_aa: CASSPRTSGSPPDTQYF
v_call: TRBV11-2
j_call: TRBJ2-3
d_call: TRBD2

cdr3_aa: CSDHVWGDNEQFF
v_call: TRBV29-1
j_call: TRBJ2-1
d_call: NA

cdr3_aa: CASSPEASGRDTQYF
v_call: TRBV6-6
j_call: TRBJ2-3
d_call: TRBD2

cdr3_aa: CASSRGQGDWTEAFF
v_call: TRBV5-1
j_call: TRBJ1-1
d_call: TRBD1

cdr3_aa: CASSPRRGDEQFF
v_call: TRBV2
j_call: TRBJ2-1
d_call: NA

cdr3_aa: CASTLQGVTEAFF
v_call: TRBV7-8
j_call: TRBJ1-1
d_call: TRBD1

cdr3_aa: CASSLPGQGIYEQYF
v_call: TRBV5-1
j_call: TRBJ2-7
d_call: TRBD1

cdr3_aa: CASNSVNTEAFF
v_call: TRBV28
j_call: TRBJ1-1
d_call: NA

cdr3_aa: CASSLGHRSAGNTIYF
v_call: TRBV7-6
j_call: TRBJ1-3
d_call: NA

cdr3_aa: CASTGVVSDTEAFF
v_call: TRBV11-2
j_call: TRBJ1-1
d_call: NA

cdr3_aa: CASSQLGTSGFTSYEQYF
v_call: TRBV23-1
j_call: NA
d_call: TRBD2

cdr3_aa: CASSVPRLGPGNRRQNYGYTF
v_call: TRBV28
j_call: TRBJ1-2
d_call: NA

cdr3_aa: CASSQGDPNIAEAFF
v_call: TRBV4-1
j_call: TRBJ1-1
d_call: NA

cdr3_aa: CASSTWDVSYEQYF
v_call: TRBV28
j_call: TRBJ2-7
d_call: NA

cdr3_aa: CASSAAVRLSSYNEQFF
v_call: TRBV9
j_call: TRBJ2-1
d_call: NA

cdr3_aa: CSVDPGGSYEQYF
v_call: TRBV29-1
j_call: TRBJ2-7
d_call: TRBD1

cdr3_aa: CASSIWGTYYEQYF
v_call: TRBV19
j_call: TRBJ2-7
d_call: NA

cdr3_aa: CASSPRQGGNYDF
v_call: TRBV5-5
j_call: TRBJ2-7
d_call: NA

cdr3_aa: CASSGNRTGGLYTGELFF
v_call: TRBV6-1
j_call: TRBJ2-2
d_call: TRBD1

cdr3_aa: CASSPPGLPKSSYEQYF
v_call: TRBV5-6
j_call: TRBJ2-7
d_call: NA

cdr3_aa: CATSRGTSGRASCNEQFF
v_call: TRBV15
j_call: TRBJ2-1
d_call: TRBD2

cdr3_aa: CASSMGPKGSGELFF
v_call: TRBV7-2
j_call: TRBJ2-2
d_call: NA

cdr3_aa: CASSVNSGRSYEQYF
v_call: TRBV9
j_call: TRBJ2-7
d_call: NA

cdr3_aa: CASSLKRTGGLGYGYTF
v_call: TRBV5-8
j_call: TRBJ1-2
d_call: TRBD1

cdr3_aa: CAISEPNPGLANLANTGELFF
v_call: TRBV10-3
j_call: TRBJ2-2
d_call: TRBD2

cdr3_aa: CASSQEPGAEAYNEQFF
v_call: TRBV4-3
j_call: TRBJ2-1
d_call: NA

cdr3_aa: CATSIKGTGGHSGNTIYF
v_call: TRBV15
j_call: TRBJ1-3
d_call: TRBD1

cdr3_aa: CASSATTQRGQYNEQFF
v_call: TRBV5-6
j_call: TRBJ2-1
d_call: TRBD2

cdr3_aa: CATSPQRGGEAYPAGELFF
v_call: TRBV15
j_call: TRBJ2-2
d_call: NA

cdr3_aa: CASSFTGIEDEQYF
v_call: TRBV28
j_call: TRBJ2-7
d_call: NA

cdr3_aa: CAWSWKNEQFF
v_call: TRBV30
j_call: TRBJ2-1
d_call: NA

cdr3_aa: CASSQYYEQYF
v_call: TRBV7-2
j_call: TRBJ2-7
d_call: NA

cdr3_aa: CVSSGPGVRGIQYF
v_call: TRBV9
j_call: TRBJ2-4
d_call: NA

cdr3_aa: CASSRGESYEQYF
v_call: TRBV28
j_call: TRBJ2-7
d_call: NA

cdr3_aa: CASSLGPSGGGTDTQYF
v_call: TRBV28
j_call: TRBJ2-3
d_call: NA

cdr3_aa: CASSLLSGRISGDEQYF
v_call: TRBV7-3
j_call: TRBJ2-7
d_call: TRBD2

cdr3_aa: CASRPRGRFSSTDTQYF
v_call: TRBV18
j_call: TRBJ2-3
d_call: NA

cdr3_aa: CATSLLTSPNWSSYNEQFF
v_call: TRBV15
j_call: TRBJ2-1
d_call: NA

cdr3_aa: CASRGGDRVLRNTEAFF
v_call: TRBV2
j_call: TRBJ1-1
d_call: TRBD1

cdr3_aa: CASSLDGARTYNEQFF
v_call: TRBV11-3
j_call: TRBJ2-1
d_call: NA

cdr3_aa: CASNRGLEETQYF
v_call: TRBV6-5
j_call: TRBJ2-5
d_call: TRBD1

cdr3_aa: CASDLRPQLPWIYGYTF
v_call: TRBV19
j_call: TRBJ1-2
d_call: NA

cdr3_aa: CASSPRLAPNEQFF
v_call: TRBV11-1
j_call: TRBJ2-1
d_call: TRBD2

cdr3_aa: CASSPQRETYEQYF
v_call: TRBV18
j_call: TRBJ2-7
d_call: TRBD2

cdr3_aa: CASSLGTGNTEAFF
v_call: TRBV7-6
j_call: TRBJ1-1
d_call: TRBD1

cdr3_aa: CASGDRVIAKNIQYF
v_call: TRBV23-1
j_call: TRBJ2-4
d_call: TRBD1

cdr3_aa: CASSYRGGGYEQYF
v_call: TRBV11-2
j_call: TRBJ2-7
d_call: TRBD2

cdr3_aa: CASTLGTGGDYGYTF
v_call: TRBV25-1
j_call: TRBJ1-2
d_call: TRBD1

cdr3_aa: CASVQSRANVLTF
v_call: TRBV5-7
j_call: TRBJ2-6
d_call: NA

cdr3_aa: CASSFAGLRDTEAFF
v_call: TRBV7-9
j_call: TRBJ1-1
d_call: NA

cdr3_aa: CASSFVTRDGNYGYTF
v_call: TRBV27
j_call: TRBJ1-2
d_call: NA

cdr3_aa: CASSLCRDRVTDTQYF
v_call: TRBV28
j_call: TRBJ2-3
d_call: TRBD1

cdr3_aa: CASSPLPSTREQFF
v_call: TRBV7-8
j_call: TRBJ2-1
d_call: NA

cdr3_aa: CATRTPRSYNEQFF
v_call: TRBV7-8
j_call: TRBJ2-1
d_call: NA

cdr3_aa: CASSSEALNTEAFF
v_call: TRBV5-5
j_call: TRBJ1-1
d_call: NA

cdr3_aa: CASSLELRRNEQFF
v_call: TRBV11-2
j_call: TRBJ2-1
d_call: NA

cdr3_aa: CASSQCRRDGYTF
v_call: TRBV6-6
j_call: TRBJ1-2
d_call: NA

cdr3_aa: CASSFNFPSSYNEQFF
v_call: TRBV11-3
j_call: TRBJ2-1
d_call: NA

cdr3_aa: CASSLVSGTQETQYF
v_call: TRBV7-7
j_call: TRBJ2-5
d_call: NA